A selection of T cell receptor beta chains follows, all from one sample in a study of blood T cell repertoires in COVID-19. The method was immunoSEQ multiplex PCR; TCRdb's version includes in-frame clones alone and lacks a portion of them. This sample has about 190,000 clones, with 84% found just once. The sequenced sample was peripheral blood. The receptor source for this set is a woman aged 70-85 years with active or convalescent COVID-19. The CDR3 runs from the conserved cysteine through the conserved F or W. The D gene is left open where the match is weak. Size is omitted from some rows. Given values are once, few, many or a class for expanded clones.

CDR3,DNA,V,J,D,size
CASSLAGGTLNGYTF,TGTGCCAGCAGTTTGGCAGGGGGCACCTTGAATGGCTACACCTTC,TRBV28,TRBJ1-2,TRBD1,-
CAISGRMAGVNEQFF,TGTGCCATCAGTGGGAGGATGGCGGGCGTAAATGAGCAGTTCTTC,TRBV10-3,TRBJ2-1,-,once
CASSFHIGLGSDEQFF,TGTGCCAGCAGTTTTCATATAGGACTGGGTAGCGATGAGCAGTTCTTC,TRBV6-2/TRBV6-3,TRBJ2-1,-,-
CASSLIRDRGQETQYF,TGTGCCAGCTCACTTATACGGGACAGGGGCCAAGAGACCCAGTACTTC,TRBV18,TRBJ2-5,TRBD1,-
CASSIRAPTGLKGEKLFF,TGTGCCAGTAGTATTCGGGCGCCGACGGGACTTAAAGGAGAAAAACTGTTTTTT,TRBV19,TRBJ1-4,-,-
CAITSDRGQETQYF,TGTGCCATCACTTCCGACAGAGGCCAAGAGACCCAGTACTTC,TRBV10-3,TRBJ2-5,-,-
CASSNLAVSTDTQYF,TGTGCCAGCAGCAACCTAGCGGTTAGCACAGATACGCAGTATTTT,TRBV11-1,TRBJ2-3,TRBD2,once
CASSRGGGYEQYF,TGTGCCAGCAGCCGGGGAGGGGGCTACGAGCAGTACTTC,TRBV6-5,TRBJ2-7,-,-
CASSTQSRQVYNSPLHF,TGTGCCAGTAGTACTCAATCCCGACAGGTTTATAATTCACCCCTCCACTTT,TRBV19,TRBJ1-6,-,-
CASSPGTGGKKLFF,TGTGCCAGCAGCCCCGGGACAGGGGGCAAAAAACTGTTTTTT,TRBV28,TRBJ1-4,TRBD1,-
CASSLAVAGGTEAFF,TGTGCCAGCAGCTTAGCGGTAGCAGGGGGCACTGAAGCTTTCTTT,TRBV7-8,TRBJ1-1,TRBD1,-